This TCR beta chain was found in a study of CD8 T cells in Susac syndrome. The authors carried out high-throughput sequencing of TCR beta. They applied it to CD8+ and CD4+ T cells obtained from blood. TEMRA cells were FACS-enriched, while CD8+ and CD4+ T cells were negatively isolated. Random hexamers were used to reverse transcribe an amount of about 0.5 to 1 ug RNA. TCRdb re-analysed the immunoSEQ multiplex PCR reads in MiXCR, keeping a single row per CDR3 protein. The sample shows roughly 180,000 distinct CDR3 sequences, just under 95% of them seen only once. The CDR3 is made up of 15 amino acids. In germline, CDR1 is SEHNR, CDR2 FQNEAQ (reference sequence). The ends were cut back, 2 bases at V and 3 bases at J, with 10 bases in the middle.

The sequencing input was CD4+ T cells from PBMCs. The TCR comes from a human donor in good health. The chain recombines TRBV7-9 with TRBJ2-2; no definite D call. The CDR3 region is CASSLSGLHTGELFF. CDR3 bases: TGTGCCAGCAGCTTAAGTGGGCTTCACACCGGGGAGCTGTTTTTT.